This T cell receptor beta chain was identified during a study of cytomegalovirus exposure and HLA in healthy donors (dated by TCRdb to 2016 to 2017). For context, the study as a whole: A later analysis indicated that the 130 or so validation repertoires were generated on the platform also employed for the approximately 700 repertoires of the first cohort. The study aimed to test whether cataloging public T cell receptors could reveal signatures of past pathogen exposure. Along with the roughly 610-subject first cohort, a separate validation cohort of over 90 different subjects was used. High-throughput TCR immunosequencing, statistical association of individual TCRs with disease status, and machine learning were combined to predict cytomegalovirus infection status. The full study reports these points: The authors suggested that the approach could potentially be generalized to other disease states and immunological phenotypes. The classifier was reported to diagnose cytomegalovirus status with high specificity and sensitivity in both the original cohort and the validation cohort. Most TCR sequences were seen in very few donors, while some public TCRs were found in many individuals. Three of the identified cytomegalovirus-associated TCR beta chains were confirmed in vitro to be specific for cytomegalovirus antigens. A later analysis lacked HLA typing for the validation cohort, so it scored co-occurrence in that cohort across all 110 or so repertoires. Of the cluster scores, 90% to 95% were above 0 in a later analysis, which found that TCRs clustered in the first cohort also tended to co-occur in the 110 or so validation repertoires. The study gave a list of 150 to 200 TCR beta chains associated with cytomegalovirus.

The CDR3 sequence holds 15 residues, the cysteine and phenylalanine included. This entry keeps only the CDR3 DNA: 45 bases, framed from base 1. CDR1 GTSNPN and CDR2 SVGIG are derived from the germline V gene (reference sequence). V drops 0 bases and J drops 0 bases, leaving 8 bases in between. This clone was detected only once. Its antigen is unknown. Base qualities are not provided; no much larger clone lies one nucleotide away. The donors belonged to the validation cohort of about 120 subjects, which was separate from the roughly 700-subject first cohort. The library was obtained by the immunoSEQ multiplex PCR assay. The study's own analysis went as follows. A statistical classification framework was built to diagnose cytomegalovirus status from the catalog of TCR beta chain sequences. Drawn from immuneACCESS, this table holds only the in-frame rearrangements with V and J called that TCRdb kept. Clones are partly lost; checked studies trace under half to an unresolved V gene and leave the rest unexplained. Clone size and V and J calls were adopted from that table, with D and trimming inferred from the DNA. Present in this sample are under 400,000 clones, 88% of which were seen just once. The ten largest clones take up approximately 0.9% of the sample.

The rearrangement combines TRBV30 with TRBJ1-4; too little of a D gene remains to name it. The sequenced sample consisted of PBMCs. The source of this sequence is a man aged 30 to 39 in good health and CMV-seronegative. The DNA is TGTGCCTGGAGTGTAGAACCAGCAACTAATGAAAAACTGTTTTTT. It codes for CAWSVEPATNEKLFF.